This T cell receptor beta chain is drawn from a study of blood T cells in healthy people across ages. For the study at large: Template-switching capture recovered about one barcoded beta molecule per two T cells. Study observations and caveats: Naive and antigen-experienced cells could not be conclusively compared, given unsorted PBMCs.

Points on this clonotype: Its antigen is not identified. One junction end disagrees with the germline gene, perhaps due to a read error.

Sample-barcoded 5' priming and a J-beta primer mix drove a second PCR of 7 to 11 cycles. A template-switch adaptor that had 12 random nucleotides put a tag on each cDNA molecule. TCRdb used MiXCR to reprocess the 5' RACE reads, holding one entry per CDR3 protein. There are fewer than 800,000 distinct CDR3 sequences in the sample; approximately 25% occur only once, and 9.4% lies in the top ten. Each sample used at least 6.5 million PBMCs. The data were also submitted as part of a second study, on T cells of mothers and their children.

Specimen: blood. This receptor was obtained from a boy younger than 18 in good health.

As DNA, the CDR3 is TGTGGCAGCAGCTTAGATCCTAGCGGGGGCTACGAGCAGTACTTC. Translating it yields CGSSLDPSGGYEQYF. V is TRBV11-2 and J is TRBJ2-7; 10 bases agree with TRBD2. CDR1 and CDR2 from the germline V gene are SGHAT and FQNNGV. CDR3 length equals 15 residues.